This T cell receptor beta chain was profiled in a study of OX40 agonist ivuxolimab in advanced cancers. Turning to the study itself: Patients assigned to dose escalation were diagnosed with hepatocellular carcinoma, melanoma, renal cell or head and neck cancer. Partial responses were recorded for three patients, including one with hepatocellular carcinoma and two with cutaneous melanoma.

Assay: immunoSEQ multiplex PCR; the TCRdb copy retains only in-frame clones and omits some. This sample has about 120,000 clones, with 80% to 90% found just once. Note on this clone: Its antigen is undetermined.

Losses at the gene ends were 10 bases for V and 8 bases for J; bases not matched to a gene: 4. The CDR3 length is 11 residues. CDR1 is MDHEN and CDR2 is SYDVKM in the germline V gene. Study-wide results and limits: Blood T cells, both CD4+ and CD8+, expanded clonally by week 6 at 0.1 to 3.0 mg/kg.

Sequenced material: CD4+ or CD8+ T cells sorted from blood, taken in a trial of the OX40 agonist ivuxolimab. This chain joins TRBV28 and TRBJ1-3, with 8 bases that match TRBD1. This TCR was recovered from an adult with an advanced solid tumor such as melanoma, head and neck, liver or kidney cancer. CDR3 nucleotides: TGTGCCACCATACAGGGGGACACCATATATTTT. Translating gives CATIQGDTIYF.